This entry concerns a single T cell receptor beta chain. The target antigen is unknown. This specimen belongs to a study of T cells after yellow fever vaccination. Findings of the study overall: Detected again after the booster were most primary-vaccination clones, at 96% CD4 and approximately 85% CD8. Repertoires sorted by FACS could include abundant clonotypes that are contaminants from the bulk population.

CDR1 and CDR2 from the germline V gene are SGHDT and YYEEEE. V lost 4 bases, J lost 4 bases, and 10 bases stayed unmatched. This CDR3 contains 15 residues. TCRdb independently ran MiXCR on the 5' RACE reads; one entry per CDR3 protein. The repertoire consists of 200,000 to 300,000 distinct CDR3 sequences, with over 10% occurring once and the leading ten covering roughly 0.5%. The TCR comes from a man aged 25 to 45 who received the YFV17D yellow fever vaccine. The chain joins TRBV5-6 to TRBJ2-5, with 7 nucleotides matching TRBD2. Sequenced here: CD4+ T cells sorted from PBMCs, sampled 45 days after the yellow fever booster vaccination. CDR3 loop: CASSLEGGPAETQYF. Written as DNA, the CDR3 is TGTGCCAGCAGCCTGGAGGGAGGGCCGGCAGAGACCCAGTACTTC. The full variable domain, completed using reference TRBV5-6 and TRBJ2-5, is DAGVTQSPTHLIKTRGQQVTLRCSPKSGHDTVSWYQQALGQGPQFIFQYYEEEERQRGNFPDRFSGHQFPNYSSELNVNALLLGDSALYLCASSLEGGPAETQYFGPGTRLLVL.